The 8 T cell receptor beta chains below all came from one sample that was sequenced in a study of vaccination effects on CD4 cells after COVID-19. Pools of viral peptides were used by the ViraFEST assay to expand antigen-specific CD4+ T cells ahead of sequencing. Cells that had been cultured for 10 days were the source of isolated CD4+ T cells. TCRdb's copy holds only in-frame clones and misses some; the assay was immunoSEQ multiplex PCR. The sample lists about 14,000 clones, less than 85% occurring once. Their antigen targets remain unknown. The sequenced sample was CD4+ T cells from PBMCs cultured with HCoV-229E spike peptides, obtained before COVID-19 vaccination. The receptors stem from a human donor who received a COVID-19 vaccine.

This clone has just a few counts. The chain carries TRBV2 and TRBJ2-3, with no clear D. Germline-derived CDR1 and CDR2 are SNHLY and FYNNEI. V shed 10 bases and J shed 2 bases, with 13 bases lying between them. CDR3 length: 13 amino acids. The CDR3 reads CATQGPFTDTQYF. CDR3 coding DNA: TGTGCCACACAAGGACCATTCACAGATACGCAGTATTTT.

This clone was seen only once. The chain combines TRBV19 with TRBJ1-1; a weak D match, TRBD1 (5 bases). Between the trimmed V and J ends, which lost 4 bases and 5 bases, there was a span of 14 bases. Per the germline V gene, CDR1 is LNHDA and CDR2 is SQIVND (reference sequence). There are 14 residues in the CDR3. The CDR3 DNA is TGTGCCAGTAGTACTCAGGGCGGCGTGACTGAAGCTTTCTTT. Residues: CASSTQGGVTEAFF.

V is TRBV6-6 and J is TRBJ2-1; TRBD1 matches 9 bases. The J segment lost 1 base and the V segment lost 6 bases, leaving 7 bases of the junction unmatched. The germline CDR1 and CDR2 sequences are MNHNY and SVGAGI (reference sequence). The CDR3 length is 16 residues. The CDR3, as DNA: TGTGCCAGCAGAGGAACCGGGACAGGGTCCTACAATGAGCAGTTCTTC. Protein: CASRGTGTGSYNEQFF.

This chain joins TRBV3-1 (or the pseudogene TRBV3-2) and TRBJ1-6; D not certain. V dropped 0 bases and J dropped 7 bases, with 19 bases sitting between them. The germline gives CDR1 LGHDT, CDR2 YNNKEL (reference sequence). The CDR3 is 18 residues long. The chain's CDR3 is CASSQDIFRFRSNSPLHF. The CDR3 region has the DNA TGTGCCAGCAGCCAAGATATATTCAGGTTCCGGAGCAATTCACCCCTCCACTTT.

The rearrangement links TRBV18 to TRBJ2-7, with 8 bases aligning to TRBD1. The CDR3 length is 14 residues. The ends lost 5 bases at V and 0 bases at J; junction bases unmatched: 3. Germline V CDR1 and CDR2: KGHSH, LQKENI. The CDR3 protein is CASSAGTGSYEQYF. The CDR3, as DNA: TGTGCCAGCTCAGCCGGGACAGGCTCCTACGAGCAGTACTTC. Together with reference TRBV18 and TRBJ2-7, the CDR3 gives the full variable domain: NAGVMQNPRHLVRRRGQEARLRCSPMKGHSHVYWYRQLPEEGLKFMVYLQKENIIDESGMPKERFSAEFPKEGPSILRIQQVVRGDSAAYFCASSAGTGSYEQYFGPGTRLTVT.

The V call is TRBV10-3, the J call TRBJ1-1; maybe TRBD1 (6 bases). The germline CDR1 and CDR2 sequences are ENHRY and SYGVKD. CDR3 length: 13 residues. The V and J ends lost 9 bases and 1 base respectively, with 12 bases between them. Here the CDR3 reads CAMSGQPNTEAFF. The CDR3 region has the DNA TGTGCCATGAGCGGACAGCCGAACACTGAAGCTTTCTTT.

The chain recombines TRBV5-1 with TRBJ2-2; no firm D call. This CDR3 contains 11 residues. The germline V gene encodes CDR1 SGHRS and CDR2 YFSETQ. Trimming took off 6 bases at V and 3 bases at J, with 3 bases between the two ends. The CDR3 loop is CASTYTGELFF. The CDR3 nucleotides read TGCGCCAGCACATACACCGGGGAGCTGTTTTTT.

The chain is built from TRBV5-5 and TRBJ1-6; no firm D call. CDR3 length: 15 residues. CDR1 and CDR2 (germline): SGHKS, YYEKEE (reference sequence). V was trimmed by 5 bases and J by 12 bases, leaving 21 bases between them. In DNA form, the CDR3 reads TGTGCCAGCAGTGACCTGCGGCCCGATTTTCAACCCCTCCACTTT. Encoded protein: CASSDLRPDFQPLHF.